Listed below are T cell receptor beta chains from one sample, sequenced in a study of identical twins. TCRdb fed the 5' RACE reads into MiXCR, producing one record per CDR3 protein. The table lists a few hundred thousand distinct CDR3 sequences, approximately 8.3% of them singletons. These sequences were also reported in another study, on yellow fever vaccine responses in identical twins.

The sample comprised CD8+ T cells sorted from blood. The receptor set was obtained from a woman aged 18 to 35 in good health. CDR3s include the opening cysteine and the closing phenylalanine or tryptophan. Fields, in order: CDR3 length, V gene, D gene, J gene, clone size, CDR3 DNA, CDR3 protein. D genes are given only for firm matches. A clone size is listed for some rows: how often the clone was seen (once, few, many), or a class if it is expanded.

len: 17; v_gene: TRBV6-2/TRBV6-3; d_gene: TRBD2; j_gene: TRBJ2-7; abundance: many; CDR3nt: TGTGCCAGCAGACCAGGACTAGCGGGGGTTAGCTCCTACGAGCAGTACTTC; CDR3aa: CASRPGLAGVSSYEQYF
len: 15; v_gene: TRBV7-9; d_gene: TRBD1; j_gene: TRBJ1-5; abundance: many; CDR3nt: TGTGCCAGCAGCTCACCGGGACAGGGGATCCAGCCCCAGCATTTT; CDR3aa: CASSSPGQGIQPQHF
len: 14; v_gene: TRBV6-5; d_gene: .; j_gene: TRBJ2-7; abundance: .; CDR3nt: TGTGCCAGCAGTTCCCATGGACGCCCCTACGAGCAGTACTTC; CDR3aa: CASSSHGRPYEQYF
len: 13; v_gene: TRBV7-9; d_gene: .; j_gene: TRBJ2-7; abundance: few; CDR3nt: TGTGCCAGCAGCAAGACAGTTATCGACGAGCAGTACTTC; CDR3aa: CASSKTVIDEQYF
len: 14; v_gene: TRBV4-2; d_gene: .; j_gene: TRBJ2-2; abundance: few; CDR3nt: TGTGCCAGCAGCCAAGTGTCCGGAGTCGGGGAGCTGTTTTTT; CDR3aa: CASSQVSGVGELFF
len: 14; v_gene: TRBV29-1; d_gene: .; j_gene: TRBJ2-2; abundance: few; CDR3nt: TGCAGCGTCGCCGGGGATACGAACACCGGGGAGCTGTTTTTT; CDR3aa: CSVAGDTNTGELFF
len: 15; v_gene: TRBV7-8; d_gene: .; j_gene: TRBJ1-1; abundance: .; CDR3nt: TGTGCCAGCAGCTACCAGGGGCCTGGTCACACTGAAGCTTTCTTT; CDR3aa: CASSYQGPGHTEAFF
len: 15; v_gene: TRBV5-4; d_gene: .; j_gene: TRBJ2-1; abundance: .; CDR3nt: TGTGCCAGCAGCTCCGCTGACCGTTTAGGAAATGAGCAGTTCTTC; CDR3aa: CASSSADRLGNEQFF
len: 17; v_gene: TRBV5-6; d_gene: .; j_gene: TRBJ1-4; abundance: .; CDR3nt: TGTGCCAGCAGCTCTCTCCGGACAGACCTTACTGATGAAAAACTGTTTTTT; CDR3aa: CASSSLRTDLTDEKLFF
len: 16; v_gene: TRBV3-1; d_gene: .; j_gene: TRBJ2-3; abundance: many; CDR3nt: TGTGCCAGCAGGACAGGAATTGGTGAGGTGACAGATACGCAGTATTTT; CDR3aa: CASRTGIGEVTDTQYF
len: 13; v_gene: TRBV20-1; d_gene: .; j_gene: TRBJ1-2; abundance: many; CDR3nt: TGCAGTGCTAGAGAACAGGGCGACTATGGCTACACCTTC; CDR3aa: CSAREQGDYGYTF
len: 14; v_gene: TRBV28; d_gene: .; j_gene: TRBJ2-3; abundance: many; CDR3nt: TGTGCCAGCAGTTCACGAGTAAGGACAGATACGCAGTATTTT; CDR3aa: CASSSRVRTDTQYF
len: 13; v_gene: TRBV13; d_gene: .; j_gene: TRBJ2-1; abundance: many; CDR3nt: TGTGCCAGCAGCGACACTTCCTACAATGAGCAGTTCTTC; CDR3aa: CASSDTSYNEQFF
len: 17; v_gene: TRBV7-9; d_gene: .; j_gene: TRBJ2-1; abundance: few; CDR3nt: TGTGCCAGCAGCAGAGACGCTAACGGACGGACCGCCAATGAGCAGTTCTTC; CDR3aa: CASSRDANGRTANEQFF
len: 14; v_gene: TRBV5-6; d_gene: .; j_gene: TRBJ2-1; abundance: many; CDR3nt: TGTGCCAGCAGCTTTTCGAGCTCCTACAATGAGCAGTTCTTC; CDR3aa: CASSFSSSYNEQFF
len: 23; v_gene: TRBV12-3/TRBV12-4; d_gene: .; j_gene: TRBJ2-1; abundance: many; CDR3nt: TGTGCCAGCAGTTTAGCGCTGAGGGACTTTGGACTTAGCCCAACTATAAGCGACAATGAGCAGTTCTTC; CDR3aa: CASSLALRDFGLSPTISDNEQFF
len: 13; v_gene: TRBV2; d_gene: .; j_gene: TRBJ2-7; abundance: few; CDR3nt: TGTGCCAGCAGTGGTCGAAACTCCTACGAGCAGTACTTC; CDR3aa: CASSGRNSYEQYF
len: 16; v_gene: TRBV7-3; d_gene: .; j_gene: TRBJ2-3; abundance: few; CDR3nt: TGTGCCAGCAGCTTAAGCGGCCCTAGCAGTACAGATACGCAGTATTTT; CDR3aa: CASSLSGPSSTDTQYF
len: 19; v_gene: TRBV11-2; d_gene: TRBD1; j_gene: TRBJ1-6; abundance: many; CDR3nt: TGTGCCAGCAGCTCCTCCAGGACAGGGACGAGCTCCTATAATTCACCCCTCCACTTT; CDR3aa: CASSSSRTGTSSYNSPLHF
len: 14; v_gene: TRBV4-3; d_gene: .; j_gene: TRBJ2-7; abundance: few; CDR3nt: TGCGCCAGCAGCCGGGACCGGTACTCCTACGAGCAGTACTTC; CDR3aa: CASSRDRYSYEQYF
len: 16; v_gene: TRBV11-2; d_gene: .; j_gene: TRBJ2-5; abundance: .; CDR3nt: TGTGCCAGCAGCTTGACTATGGGTGGTCTTAGAGAGACCCAGTACTTC; CDR3aa: CASSLTMGGLRETQYF
len: 13; v_gene: TRBV12-3/TRBV12-4; d_gene: .; j_gene: TRBJ2-1; abundance: few; CDR3nt: TGTGCCAGCGTTGGGGAGTTGAACAATGAGCAGTTCTTC; CDR3aa: CASVGELNNEQFF
len: 19; v_gene: TRBV11-1; d_gene: .; j_gene: TRBJ2-1; abundance: many; CDR3nt: TGTGCCAGCTTCTCCCGGGTGGCTAGCGACACGTTCTCCTACAATGAGCAGTTCTTC; CDR3aa: CASFSRVASDTFSYNEQFF
len: 18; v_gene: TRBV10-3; d_gene: TRBD2; j_gene: TRBJ2-5; abundance: many; CDR3nt: TGTGCCATCAGTGATCTGGTAGCGGGGTTGTCGTCACAAGAGACCCAGTACTTC; CDR3aa: CAISDLVAGLSSQETQYF
len: 12; v_gene: TRBV12-3/TRBV12-4; d_gene: .; j_gene: TRBJ1-1; abundance: few; CDR3nt: TGTGCCAGCAGTTTAGGGCAGGCTGAAGCTTTCTTT; CDR3aa: CASSLGQAEAFF
len: 17; v_gene: TRBV3-1; d_gene: TRBD2; j_gene: TRBJ2-7; abundance: few; CDR3nt: TGTGCCAGCAGCCAAGCTTGGGGGAGCGGGGGGTCCTACGAGCAGTACTTC; CDR3aa: CASSQAWGSGGSYEQYF
len: 13; v_gene: TRBV4-1; d_gene: .; j_gene: TRBJ2-7; abundance: few; CDR3nt: TGCGCCAGCAGCCAAGGGTTGGTAGGAGAGCAGTACTTC; CDR3aa: CASSQGLVGEQYF
len: 14; v_gene: TRBV27; d_gene: TRBD2; j_gene: TRBJ2-5; abundance: .; CDR3nt: TGTGCCAGCAAGCTGTGGGGGGGAGAGGAGACCCAGTACTTC; CDR3aa: CASKLWGGEETQYF
len: 13; v_gene: TRBV4-2; d_gene: .; j_gene: TRBJ2-2; abundance: few; CDR3nt: TGTGCCAGCACGAGCGGCAACACCGGGGAGCTGTTTTTT; CDR3aa: CASTSGNTGELFF